This T cell receptor beta chain stems from a study of cytomegalovirus exposure and HLA in healthy donors. Study-level results: A likely sequencing artifact accounted for one observed cluster of highly shared sequence variants.

About this clone: What it binds is unknown.

Amplification used 60 Vbeta primers and 13 Jbeta primers. Using immunoSEQ multiplex PCR, the repertoire was profiled, and TCRdb retains in-frame clones only, with some absent. The sample has under 200,000 clones, approximately 80% seen once. Germline V CDR1 and CDR2: MDHEN, SYDVKM. The V and J ends lost 6 bases and 10 bases respectively, with 18 bases between them. CDR3 size: 13 residues. This chain connects TRBV28 to TRBJ1-1; tentative D call: TRBD1 (5 bases). This sequence originates from a woman in her forties in good health and CMV-seropositive. The sample was PBMCs. CDR3 coding DNA: TGTGCCAGCAGCCTTATAGTGGGGCTCGTAGCTTTCTTT. Encoded protein: CASSLIVGLVAFF.